These 14 T cell receptor beta chains were sequenced from one sample in a study of control samples from healthy donors and cancer patients. Produced via immunoSEQ multiplex PCR; TCRdb's table is partial and in-frame only. Of some 90,000 clones in the sample, 85% to 90% are singletons; the top ten hold over 0.95%. The specimen sequenced was blood. The origin of the receptors is a woman aged 45-65 years in good health.

This clone occurred a few times. The gene calls are TRBV2 and TRBJ2-5; tentatively, D is TRBD1 or TRBD2 (6 bases each). The CDR3 totals 16 residues. Between the trimmed V and J ends, which lost 2 bases and 4 bases, there was a span of 17 bases. Germline CDR1 is SNHLY and CDR2 is FYNNEI. Here the CDR3 reads CASSEMGRGGGETQYF. The CDR3 region has the DNA TGTGCCAGCAGTGAAATGGGCAGGGGAGGTGGAGAGACCCAGTACTTC.

CDR3 DNA sequence: TGTGCCAGCAGCCAATCCCGGGAGGGGGAGCAGTACTTC. Protein: CASSQSREGEQYF. This chain connects TRBV3-1 (or the pseudogene TRBV3-2) to TRBJ2-7; TRBD2 agrees at 8 bases. Trimming at V came to 2 bases and at J to 7 bases, leaving 4 bases not matched to a gene. CDR3 length: 13 residues. Germline V gene sequence: CDR1 LGHDT, CDR2 YNNKEL (reference sequence).

V and J are TRBV29-1 and TRBJ1-1; D is ambiguous. The V end was cut by 7 bases, the J end by 1 base, with 10 bases between. The CDR3 spans 12 residues. Per the germline V gene, CDR1 is SQVTM and CDR2 is ANQGSEA. CDR3 DNA: TGCAGCGCTTCCCACGGGAACACTGAAGCTTTCTTT. The encoded protein is CSASHGNTEAFF.

The chain employs TRBV3-1 (or the pseudogene TRBV3-2) and TRBJ1-4, with 9 bases aligning to TRBD1. From germline, CDR1 is LGHDT and CDR2 YNNKEL (reference sequence). V shed 3 bases, J shed 2 bases, and the junction held 7 bases outside the gene matches. The length of the CDR3 is 17 residues. The CDR3 sequence: CASSHRGQGKTNEKLFF. The CDR3, as DNA: TGTGCCAGCAGCCACCGAGGACAGGGGAAGACTAATGAAAAACTGTTTTTT.

The chain combines TRBV7-8 with TRBJ2-7; D is tentatively TRBD1 or TRBD2 (5 bases each). Germline CDR1 is SGHVS and CDR2 is FQNEAQ. This CDR3 region has 15 residues. Trimming removed 1 base from V and 2 bases from J, with 12 bases in between. Written as DNA, the CDR3 is TGTGCCAGCAGCTTAGGAACGGGGCCCGCCTACGAGCAGTACTTC. It is translated as CASSLGTGPAYEQYF.

The V gene is TRBV7-9, the J gene TRBJ2-1; D is undetermined. Between the trimmed V and J ends, which lost 0 bases and 4 bases, there was a span of 7 bases. Germline CDR1 SEHNR, CDR2 FQNEAQ (reference sequence). The CDR3 length is 14 residues. CDR3 amino acids: CASSLASAYNEQFF. DNA of the CDR3: TGTGCCAGCAGCTTAGCATCCGCATACAATGAGCAGTTCTTC. Based on the CDR3 plus reference TRBV7-9 and TRBJ2-1, the full variable domain is DTGVSQNPRHKITKRGQNVTFRCDPISEHNRLYWYRQTLGQGPEFLTYFQNEAQLEKSRLLSDRFSAERPKGSFSTLEIQRTEQGDSAMYLCASSLASAYNEQFFGPGTRLTVL.

The CDR3 coding sequence is TGTGCCAGCAGCCCCCGGCGGGGGCCAGTGCAAGAGACCCAGTACTTC. As protein: CASSPRRGPVQETQYF. This sequence joins TRBV28 and TRBJ2-5; D may be TRBD2 (7 bases). Trimming took 6 bases from V and 2 from J, leaving 19 bases between them. The CDR3 covers 16 residues. The germline CDR1 and CDR2 sequences are MDHEN and SYDVKM.

The chain is built from TRBV18 and TRBJ1-2; a weak D match, TRBD1 (6 bases). CDR1 and CDR2 (germline): KGHSH, LQKENI. The ends were cut back, 3 bases at V and 4 bases at J, with 12 bases in the middle. The CDR3 length is 14 residues. CDR3 in DNA: TGTGCCAGCTCACCCCAGGGGTCTCCCTATGGCTACACCTTC. Protein product: CASSPQGSPYGYTF.

This chain connects TRBV6-5 to TRBJ2-7; D assignment may be TRBD1 or TRBD2 (6 bases each). The V end was cut by 2 bases, the J end by 1 base, with 12 bases between. Germline V CDR1 and CDR2: MNHEY, SVGAGI. The CDR3 totals 15 residues. CDR3 residues: CASSYHGGRSYEQYF. CDR3 nucleotide sequence: TGTGCCAGCAGTTACCATGGGGGGCGTTCCTACGAGCAGTACTTC.

The chain has TRBV2 and TRBJ1-6; D perhaps matches TRBD1 (5 bases). Between the trimmed V and J ends, which lost 5 bases and 8 bases, there was a span of 16 bases. Germline V gives CDR1 SNHLY, CDR2 FYNNEI. The CDR3 has 15 amino acids. In nucleotides, the CDR3 is TGTGCCAGCAGTAAGCGGGGCCACCTTGATTCACCCCTCCACTTT. Encoded protein: CASSKRGHLDSPLHF.

J is TRBJ1-5 and V is TRBV19, with 9 bases aligning to TRBD1. Germline CDR1 is LNHDA and CDR2 is SQIVND (reference sequence). V shed 6 bases, J shed 2 bases, and the junction held 5 bases outside the gene matches. This CDR3 contains 15 residues. The CDR3 region is CASREDRGRNQPQHF. In DNA, the CDR3 is TGTGCCAGTAGGGAGGACAGGGGCCGCAATCAGCCCCAGCATTTT.

This clone was seen a handful of times. The chain carries TRBV7-8 and TRBJ2-4; D unresolved. The germline V gene has CDR1 SGHVS and CDR2 FQNEAQ. The CDR3 extends over 15 amino acids. Trimming stripped 6 bases from V and 0 bases from J, with 12 bases between. The CDR3 region is CASSHARIAKNIQYF. In nucleotides, the CDR3 is TGTGCCAGCAGTCACGCCCGTATAGCCAAAAACATTCAGTACTTC.

The chain is built from TRBV19 and TRBJ2-2; 7 positions agree with TRBD2. V shed 3 bases, J shed 4 bases, and the junction held 8 bases outside the gene matches. The CDR3 consists of 16 residues. CDR1 and CDR2 (germline): LNHDA, SQIVND (reference sequence). CDR3 sequence: CASSIRGSSSTGELFF. The CDR3 bases are TGTGCCAGTAGTATTCGCGGGAGTTCGAGCACCGGGGAGCTGTTTTTT.

The gene calls are TRBV7-9 and TRBJ1-2; 7 nucleotides line up with TRBD1. The length of the CDR3 is 14 residues. V lost 9 bases, J lost 0 bases, and 7 bases stayed unmatched. The germline CDR1 and CDR2 sequences are SEHNR and FQNEAQ (reference sequence). The chain's CDR3 is CASSGTDTNYGYTF. CDR3 bases: TGTGCCAGTTCCGGGACAGATACTAACTATGGCTACACCTTC.